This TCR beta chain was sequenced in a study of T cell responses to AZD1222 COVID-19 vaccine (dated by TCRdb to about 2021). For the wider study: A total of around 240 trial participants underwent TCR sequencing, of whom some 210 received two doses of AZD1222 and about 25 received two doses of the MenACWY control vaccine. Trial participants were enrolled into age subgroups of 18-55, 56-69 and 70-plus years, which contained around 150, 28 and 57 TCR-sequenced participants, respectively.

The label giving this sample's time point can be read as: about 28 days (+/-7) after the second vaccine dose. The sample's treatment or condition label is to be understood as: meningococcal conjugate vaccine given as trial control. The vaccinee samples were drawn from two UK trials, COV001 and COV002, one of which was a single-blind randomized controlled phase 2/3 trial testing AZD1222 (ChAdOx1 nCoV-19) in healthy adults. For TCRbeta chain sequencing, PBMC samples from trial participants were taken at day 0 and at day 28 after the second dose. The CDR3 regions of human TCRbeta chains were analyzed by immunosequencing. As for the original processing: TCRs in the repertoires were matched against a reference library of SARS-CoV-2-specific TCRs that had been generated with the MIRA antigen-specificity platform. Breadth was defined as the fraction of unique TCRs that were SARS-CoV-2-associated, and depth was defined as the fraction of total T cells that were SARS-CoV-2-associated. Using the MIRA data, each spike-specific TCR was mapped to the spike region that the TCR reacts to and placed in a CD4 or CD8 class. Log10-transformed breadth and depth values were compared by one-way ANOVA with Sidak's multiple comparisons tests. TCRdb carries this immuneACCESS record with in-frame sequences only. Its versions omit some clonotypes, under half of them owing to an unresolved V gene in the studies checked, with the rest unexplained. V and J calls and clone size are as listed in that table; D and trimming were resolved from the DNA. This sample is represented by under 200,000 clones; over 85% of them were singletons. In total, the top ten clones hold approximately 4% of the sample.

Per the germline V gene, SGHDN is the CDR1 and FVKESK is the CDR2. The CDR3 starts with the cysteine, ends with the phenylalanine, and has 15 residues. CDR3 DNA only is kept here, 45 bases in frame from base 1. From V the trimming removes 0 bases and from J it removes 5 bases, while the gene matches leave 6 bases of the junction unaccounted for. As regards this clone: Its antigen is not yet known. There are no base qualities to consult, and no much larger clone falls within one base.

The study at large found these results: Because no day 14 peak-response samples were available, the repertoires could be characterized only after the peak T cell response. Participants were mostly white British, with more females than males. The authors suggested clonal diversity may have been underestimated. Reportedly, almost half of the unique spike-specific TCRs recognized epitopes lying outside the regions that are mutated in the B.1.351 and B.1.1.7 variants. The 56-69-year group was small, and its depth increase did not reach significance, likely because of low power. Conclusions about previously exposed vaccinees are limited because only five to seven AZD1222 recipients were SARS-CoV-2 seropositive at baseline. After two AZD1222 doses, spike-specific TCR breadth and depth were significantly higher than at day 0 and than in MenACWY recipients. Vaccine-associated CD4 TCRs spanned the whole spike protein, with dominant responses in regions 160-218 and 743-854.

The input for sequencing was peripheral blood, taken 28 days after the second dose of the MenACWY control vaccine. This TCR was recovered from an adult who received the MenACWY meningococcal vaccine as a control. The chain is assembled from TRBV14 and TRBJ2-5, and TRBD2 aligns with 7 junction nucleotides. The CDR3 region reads CASSQDLGRGETQYF. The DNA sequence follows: TGTGCCAGCAGCCAAGATCTAGGGAGGGGTGAGACCCAGTACTTC.